Presented here are 2 T cell receptor beta chains from one specimen sequenced in a study of control samples from healthy donors and cancer patients. TCRdb's copy holds only in-frame clones and misses some; the assay was immunoSEQ multiplex PCR. The repertoire holds 150,000 to 200,000 clones, with 85% to 90% as singletons. The sample consisted of blood. The receptors originated from a young man in good health.

The V gene is TRBV9, the J gene TRBJ1-5; D is undetermined. In germline, CDR1 is SGDLS, CDR2 YYNGEE. Trimming removed 3 bases from V and 4 bases from J, with 11 bases in between. CDR3 length: 14 amino acids. In DNA form, the CDR3 reads TGTGCCAGCAGCGCGGGTGTTGATAATCAGCCCCAGCATTTT. Protein sequence: CASSAGVDNQPQHF.

The V and J genes are TRBV19 and TRBJ1-4, with D uncertain. Germline CDR1 LNHDA, CDR2 SQIVND (reference sequence). V was cut by 11 bases and J by 8 bases, with 15 bases left in between. The CDR3 length is 12 residues. The CDR3 loop is CAVGGTWEKLFF. The DNA of the CDR3 is TGTGCCGTCGGTGGCACCTGGGAAAAACTGTTTTTT.